This T cell receptor (beta chain) was documented in a study of T cell responses to AZD1222 COVID-19 vaccine. Doses given second, at about 4 or about 12 weeks, were pooled. Data came from immunoSEQ multiplex PCR; TCRdb stores just in-frame clones and leaves some out. The table records over 95,000 clones, around nine tenths of them present only once. CDR3 length: 15 residues. Trimming left V 4 bases short and J 3 bases short, with 16 bases between. Looked up from germline, CDR1 is MNHEY and CDR2 is SMNVEV (reference sequence). This clonotype originated in an adult who received the AZD1222 COVID-19 vaccine. Sequences were derived from peripheral blood, sampled 28 days after the second AZD1222 dose. This chain links TRBV27 with TRBJ2-7; the D gene is possibly TRBD1 (6 bases). CDR3 sequence: CASSSRGQTHYEQYF. The CDR3 nucleotides read TGTGCCAGCAGTTCGCGCGGACAGACGCACTACGAGCAGTACTTC.